What follows are 28 T cell receptor beta chains derived from one specimen sequenced in a study of blood T cell repertoires in COVID-19. TCRdb's copy holds only in-frame clones and misses some; the assay was immunoSEQ multiplex PCR. The data contain more than 250,000 clones, 70% to 90% of them singletons. The sequencing input was PBMCs or T cells enriched from blood (not recorded which). The receptors originated from a woman in her twenties or thirties who had recovered from COVID-19.

The chain employs TRBV29-1 and TRBJ2-2; D is possibly TRBD1 (5 bases). Per germline, CDR1 SQVTM and CDR2 ANQGSEA. The CDR3 length is 14 residues. Trimming took 6 bases from V and 5 from J, leaving 16 bases between them. Here the CDR3 reads CSVRRVGRTGELFF. Here the CDR3 DNA reads TGCAGCGTCCGCAGGGTCGGAAGGACCGGGGAGCTGTTTTTT.

V and J are TRBV2 and TRBJ2-1, with 14 bases matching TRBD2. J was trimmed by 9 bases and V by 6 bases; bases with no gene match: 7. The CDR3 is made up of 15 amino acids. Per the germline V gene, CDR1 is SNHLY and CDR2 is FYNNEI. Written as DNA, the CDR3 is TGTGCCAGCAGAGGACTAGCGGGGGGATACTTTGAGCAGTTCTTC. The encoded protein is CASRGLAGGYFEQFF.

The V call is TRBV19, the J call TRBJ1-2; weak D call: TRBD1 (5 bases). Trimming took 4 bases from V and 7 from J, leaving 13 bases between them. Germline CDR1 LNHDA, CDR2 SQIVND (reference sequence). This CDR3 spans 13 amino acids. This CDR3 reads CASSTTGRGGYTF. CDR3 bases: TGTGCCAGTAGTACCACCGGGAGGGGTGGCTACACCTTC. Full variable domain (rest looked up from reference TRBV19 and TRBJ1-2): DGGITQSPKYLFRKEGQNVTLSCEQNLNHDAMYWYRQDPGQGLRLIYYSQIVNDFQKGDIAEGYSVSREKKESFPLTVTSAQKNPTAFYLCASSTTGRGGYTFGSGTRLTVV.

The chain carries TRBV29-1 and TRBJ1-4, with 7 positions matching TRBD1. V trimming: 3 bases; J trimming: 8 bases; junction bases outside the gene matches: 9. Looked up from germline, CDR1 is SQVTM and CDR2 is ANQGSEA. This CDR3 has 14 residues. CDR3 amino acids: CSVEGTDGGEKLFF. The CDR3 region has the DNA TGCAGCGTTGAGGGGACAGATGGCGGGGAAAAACTGTTTTTT.

This clone was detected a few times. The rearrangement uses TRBV24-1 and TRBJ2-1; 10 nucleotides align to TRBD2. The CDR3 runs 15 residues. With V trimmed by 9 bases and J by 2 bases, 6 bases remained unmatched. Germline lookup yields CDR1 KGHDR and CDR2 SFDVKD. The DNA of the CDR3 is TGTGCCACCGGGGCTAGCGGGGGAACCTACAATGAGCAGTTCTTC. It specifies CATGASGGTYNEQFF.

The chain recombines TRBV7-2 with TRBJ1-6; 10 positions agree with TRBD1. V lost 1 base and J lost 9; bases outside the gene matches: 3. Germline V CDR1 and CDR2: SGHTA, FQGNSA. This CDR3 has 15 amino acids. The CDR3 protein is CASSLEGQGSSPLHF. CDR3 DNA: TGTGCCAGCAGCTTAGAGGGACAGGGGAGTTCACCCCTCCACTTT.

The chain couples TRBV10-2 to TRBJ1-1, with D possibly matching TRBD1 (5 bases). The CDR3 extends over 14 amino acids. The V end lost 2 bases, the J end lost 4 bases, and 11 bases lay between the germline ends. Germline CDR1 reads WSHSY; CDR2 reads SAAADI. CDR3 region: CASSETTGSTEAFF. The CDR3 DNA sequence: TGCGCCAGCAGTGAGACTACAGGTTCCACTGAAGCTTTCTTT.

There are a few counts of this clone. J is TRBJ2-5 and V is TRBV10-2; 10 positions agree with TRBD2. Per the germline V gene, CDR1 is WSHSY and CDR2 is SAAADI. The CDR3 length is 16 residues. V was pared by 5 bases and J by 5 bases, with 11 bases of the junction left unmatched. The CDR3 DNA reads TGCGCCAGCAGTTTGGGAGCGGGGGGGCAGTGGGAGACCCAGTACTTC. Its translation: CASSLGAGGQWETQYF.

The chain joins TRBV28 to TRBJ1-5; the match to TRBD1 covers 8 bases. The CDR3 runs to 16 residues. Trimming cost V 5 bases and J 9 bases; bases outside gene matches: 15. CDR1 and CDR2 from the germline V gene are MDHEN and SYDVKM. The DNA for the CDR3 is TGTGCCAGCAGTACCGGACAGGGCCCTAGAAGGAGGCCCCAGCATTTT. Protein sequence: CASSTGQGPRRRPQHF. Full variable domain (remainder filled in from reference TRBV28 and TRBJ1-5): DVKVTQSSRYLVKRTGEKVFLECVQDMDHENMFWYRQDPGLGLRLIYFSYDVKMKEKGDIPEGYSVSREKKERFSLILESASTNQTSMYLCASSTGQGPRRRPQHFGDGTRLSIL.

The rearrangement links TRBV4-3 to TRBJ2-1; 13 positions agree with TRBD2. V gave up 2 bases and J gave up 8 bases; unmatched junction bases: 15. The CDR3 length is 19 residues. Germline CDR1 is LGHNA and CDR2 is YSLEER. As DNA, the CDR3 is TGCGCCAGCAGCCAACGGGTACTAGCGGGGGGGCCTCGGGTTTATGAGCAGTTCTTC. Its translation: CASSQRVLAGGPRVYEQFF.

The chain has TRBV19 and TRBJ2-7; D may be TRBD2 (7 bases). Germline V gives CDR1 LNHDA, CDR2 SQIVND (reference sequence). V gave up 6 bases and J gave up 6 bases, with 15 bases separating them. This CDR3 comprises 13 residues. The CDR3 region has the DNA TGTGCCAGTAGCCCCCGGGGGGCGCTCGAGCAGTACTTC. Translation gives CASSPRGALEQYF.

The chain couples TRBV6-5 to TRBJ1-1, with 9 bases fitting TRBD1. V lost 6 bases, J lost 5 bases, and 10 bases stayed unmatched. The CDR3 contains 15 residues. Germline lookup yields CDR1 MNHEY and CDR2 SVGAGI. Written as DNA, the CDR3 is TGTGCCAGCAGCGACCCCGGGACAGGGCGAACTGAAGCTTTCTTT. Its protein is CASSDPGTGRTEAFF.

This clone was detected a few times. The J gene is TRBJ1-1, the V gene TRBV15; 7 bases are shared with TRBD1. The CDR3 has 15 amino acids. Germline assignment: CDR1 LNHNV and CDR2 YYDKDF (reference sequence). V gave up 2 bases and J gave up 0 bases; unmatched junction bases: 3. CDR3 nucleotides: TGTGCCACCAGCAGATCCGGGACAGTGAACACTGAAGCTTTCTTT. Translated: CATSRSGTVNTEAFF.

The V and J genes are TRBV7-2 and TRBJ2-7, with 9 bases matching TRBD1. The ends lost 1 base at V and 9 bases at J; junction bases unmatched: 4. This CDR3 has 13 residues. Looked up from germline, CDR1 is SGHTA and CDR2 is FQGNSA. CDR3 loop: CASSLVQGAGQYF. CDR3 sequence (DNA): TGTGCCAGCAGCTTAGTACAGGGGGCAGGGCAGTACTTC.

V and J are TRBV19 and TRBJ1-5; D is unresolved. Germline V gene lookup returns CDR1 LNHDA and CDR2 SQIVND (reference sequence). The CDR3 sequence is 12 residues long. V lost 4 bases and J lost 9, with 10 bases in between. CDR3 DNA sequence: TGTGCCAGTAGTACCTCGGGTCGGCCCCAGCATTTT. It encodes CASSTSGRPQHF.

This clone came up a few times. CDR3 sequence: CASSQDLASGGHTDTQYF. As DNA, the CDR3 is TGTGCCAGCAGCCAAGATCTCGCGAGCGGGGGACACACAGATACGCAGTATTTT. The chain has TRBV3-1 (or the pseudogene TRBV3-2) and TRBJ2-3; 8 bases are a match to TRBD2. Unmatched junction bases numbered 10, after V lost 0 bases and J lost 2 bases. Germline V CDR1 and CDR2: LGHDT, YNNKEL (reference sequence). This CDR3 contains 18 residues.

CDR3 loop: CATSDTGGLDYGYTF. The CDR3 coding sequence is TGTGCCACCAGTGACACAGGGGGCTTGGACTATGGCTACACCTTC. The chain combines TRBV24-1 with TRBJ1-2; 9 bases line up with TRBD1. The CDR3 length is 15 residues. J was trimmed by 3 bases and V by 4 bases; bases with no gene match: 5. Germline CDR1 is KGHDR and CDR2 is SFDVKD.

The J gene is TRBJ2-1, the V gene TRBV29-1, with 13 nucleotides matching TRBD2. V was clipped by 4 bases and J by 6 bases; unmatched bases: 3. There are 14 residues in the CDR3. CDR1 SQVTM and CDR2 ANQGSEA come from the germline V gene. DNA of the CDR3: TGCAGCGTTGGGACTAGCGGGGGCGGCAATGAGCAGTTCTTC. It specifies CSVGTSGGGNEQFF.

The V and J genes are TRBV4-3 and TRBJ2-7; D unresolved. The CDR3 loop spans 14 amino acids. V dropped 0 bases and J dropped 1 base, with 7 bases sitting between them. The germline CDR1 and CDR2 sequences are LGHNA and YSLEER. The chain's CDR3 is CASSQDITSYEQYF. The DNA for the CDR3 is TGCGCCAGCAGCCAAGATATAACTTCCTACGAGCAGTACTTC.

The V call is TRBV18, the J call TRBJ1-1; a possible D gene is TRBD1 (6 bases). Germline lookup yields CDR1 KGHSH and CDR2 LQKENI. The CDR3 contains 15 residues. V was pared by 3 bases and J by 2 bases, with 13 bases between. This CDR3 reads CASSPMLGTNTEAFF. The CDR3 region has the DNA TGTGCCAGCTCACCGATGCTCGGGACAAACACTGAAGCTTTCTTT.

The rearrangement uses TRBV29-1 and TRBJ1-1; D gene ambiguous. V shed 3 bases and J shed 6 bases, with 11 bases lying between them. Per germline, CDR1 SQVTM and CDR2 ANQGSEA. The CDR3 has 12 residues. The CDR3: CSVDGRVAEAFF. The CDR3 DNA reads TGCAGCGTTGACGGTCGGGTCGCTGAAGCTTTCTTT.

This chain uses TRBV15 with TRBJ2-7, with D possibly being TRBD1 (5 bases). Germline V CDR1 and CDR2: LNHNV, YYDKDF (reference sequence). This CDR3 contains 15 residues. V was cut by 1 base and J by 1 base, with 11 bases left in between. CDR3 sequence: CATSRGVQGSYEQYF. CDR3 nucleotide sequence: TGTGCCACCAGCAGAGGGGTGCAGGGATCCTACGAGCAGTACTTC.

V gene TRBV5-6 combines with J gene TRBJ1-2; TRBD1 is a possible D gene (6 bases). The CDR3 loop spans 19 amino acids. Germline V lookup: CDR1 SGHDT, CDR2 YYEEEE. V was pared by 4 bases and J by 2 bases, with 27 bases between. The CDR3 sequence is CASSLRDTGNPDRNYGYTF. CDR3 nucleotides: TGTGCCAGCAGCCTTCGGGACACCGGGAATCCGGACAGAAACTATGGCTACACCTTC.

V is TRBV5-1 and J is TRBJ1-3; no firm D call. V was pared by 0 bases and J by 1 base, with 11 bases between. The germline V gene encodes CDR1 SGHRS and CDR2 YFSETQ. The CDR3 is made up of 16 amino acids. The CDR3 DNA is TGCGCCAGCAGCTTGGGACTGCGCCGGTCTGGAAACACCATATATTTT. Protein product: CASSLGLRRSGNTIYF.

In this sample, this clone turned up once. The chain uses TRBV7-3 and TRBJ2-7; 7 positions match TRBD1. Germline CDR1 and CDR2: SGHTA and FQGTGA. CDR3 length equals 15 residues. The J segment lost 3 bases and the V segment lost 0 bases, leaving 5 bases of the junction unmatched. CDR3 bases: TGTGCCAGCAGCTTAACGGGGACAGCGAACTACGAGCAGTACTTC. Its protein is CASSLTGTANYEQYF.

The chain carries TRBV4-1 and TRBJ1-2; 7 bases line up with TRBD1. The V segment lost 2 bases and the J segment 1 base; nucleotides outside the gene matches: 4. Germline V gene data show CDR1 as MGHRA and CDR2 as YSYEKL. This CDR3 has 15 amino acids. This CDR3 reads CASSQRQGINYGYTF. The CDR3 DNA is TGCGCCAGCAGCCAAAGACAGGGAATTAACTATGGCTACACCTTC.

As concerns this clone: Other DNA sequences in this specimen translate into the identical CDR3. The genes are TRBV5-1 and TRBJ1-2; 8 nucleotides agree with TRBD1. Germline CDR1 reads SGHRS; CDR2 reads YFSETQ. The CDR3 has 14 amino acids. V lost 3 bases and J lost 4; bases outside the gene matches: 5. CDR3 bases: TGCGCCAGCAGCTCCGGACAGGGTGGCTATGGCTACACCTTC. It is translated as CASSSGQGGYGYTF.

The chain employs TRBV6-5 and TRBJ1-5; 7 nucleotides align to TRBD1. Per germline, CDR1 MNHEY and CDR2 SVGAGI. The CDR3 spans 14 residues. V gave up 8 bases and J gave up 2 bases; unmatched junction bases: 6. The CDR3 here is CASETGMGNQPQHF. CDR3 bases: TGTGCCAGCGAGACAGGGATGGGCAATCAGCCCCAGCATTTT.